The 4 T cell receptor beta chains below come from one sample, sequenced in a study of beta chain features in type 1 diabetes (dated 2018 in TCRdb). The library relied on the immunoSEQ multiplex PCR assay. All of the isolated RNA was reverse transcribed with the High Capacity cDNA Reverse Transcription Kit, so expressed TCRB transcripts were sequenced. TCRdb re-hosts the immuneACCESS table, in-frame sequences only. Its copies lack some clones; in the studies checked, an unresolved V gene accounts for under half of them, and the cause for the rest is not known. The sample includes 110,000 to 150,000 clones, with 6.9% observed a single time. The ten most abundant clones make up roughly 1.4% of the sample. The source material was central memory CD4+ T cells from blood. Receptor source: a woman aged 30 to 39 in good health.

The chain carries TRBV19 and TRBJ2-5, with 11 bases fitting TRBD2. The CDR3 is 14 residues long. The germline V gene encodes CDR1 LNHDA and CDR2 SQIVND (reference sequence). V lost 4 bases and J lost 2; bases outside the gene matches: 0. DNA for the CDR3: TGTGCCAGTAGTAGACTAGCGGGGCAAGAGACCCAGTACTTC. Its protein product is CASSRLAGQETQYF.

CDR3 in DNA: TGTGCCAGCAGCTTTACTAGCGGGAGTGGCGAGCAGTACTTC. It specifies CASSFTSGSGEQYF. The chain is built from TRBV7-9 and TRBJ2-7; 11 bases map to TRBD2. CDR3 size: 14 residues. The germline CDR1 and CDR2 sequences are SEHNR and FQNEAQ (reference sequence). The V gene end was trimmed by 3 bases and the J gene end by 6 bases; junction bases not matched to a gene: 4.

The chain carries TRBV14 and TRBJ1-4; TRBD1 agrees at 9 bases. Germline CDR1 reads SGHDN; CDR2 reads FVKESK. CDR3 length: 15 residues. The junction had 6 bases not matched to a gene; V was cut back by 4 bases and J by 6 bases. The CDR3 spells CASSRNRGLDEKLFF. The CDR3 coding sequence is TGTGCCAGCAGCCGGAACAGGGGGCTGGATGAAAAACTGTTTTTT.

J is TRBJ2-4 and V is TRBV11-2; TRBD1 matches at 10 bases. Germline CDR1 SGHAT, CDR2 FQNNGV. CDR3 size: 13 residues. The V segment lost 5 bases and the J segment 7 bases; nucleotides outside the gene matches: 2. The CDR3 loop is CASSRDRGNIQYF. The CDR3 nucleotides read TGTGCCAGCAGCCGGGACAGGGGTAACATTCAGTACTTC. The full variable domain, with the rest looked up from reference TRBV11-2 and TRBJ2-4, is EAGVAQSPRYKIIEKRQSVAFWCNPISGHATLYWYQQILGQGPKLLIQFQNNGVVDDSQLPKDRFSAERLKGVDSTLKIQPAKLEDSAVYLCASSRDRGNIQYFGAGTRLSVL.